This entry lists 6 T cell receptor beta chains sequenced from one sample in a study of tumor and adjacent non-tumor tissue in lung cancer. Three rounds of nested PCR, following a modified ARM-PCR protocol, produced the TCRbeta library. MiXCR was run by TCRdb on the multiplex PCR reads, yielding one entry per CDR3 protein. The table shows over 100,000 distinct CDR3 sequences, with about 63% occurring only once. No cell sorting was done before RNA was extracted from the tissue. This non-tumor lung sample came from over 3 cm beyond the tumor edge. Source material: distant non-tumor lung tissue. These receptors were taken from a man aged 55 to 70 with non-small cell lung cancer.

The chain employs TRBV28 and TRBJ2-7; the D gene is possibly TRBD2 (5 bases). Between the trimmed V and J ends, which lost 10 bases and 3 bases, there was a span of 16 bases. The CDR3 has 13 amino acids. The germline CDR1 and CDR2 sequences are MDHEN and SYDVKM. The CDR3 loop reads CATNPPGLYEQYF. The CDR3 coding sequence is TGTGCCACCAATCCCCCAGGACTCTACGAGCAGTACTTC.

This clonotype appeared a few times. Being one base from a much bigger clone, this may be a read error. The chain has TRBV6-1 and TRBJ2-5; a possible D gene is TRBD1 (5 bases). In germline, CDR1 is MNHNS, CDR2 SASEGT. The length of the CDR3 is 16 residues. The V end was cut by 4 bases, the J end by 5 bases, with 20 bases between. The CDR3 sequence: CASSVLPPQGWETQYF. As DNA, the CDR3 is TGTGCCAGCAGTGTACTCCCCCCTCAGGGCTGGGAGACCCAGTACTTC.

Remarks on this clonotype: The missing conserved phenylalanine or tryptophan at the end of this CDR3 makes a read error likely. J is TRBJ2-5 and V is TRBV12-3 or TRBV12-4, with 7 nucleotides matching TRBD1. This CDR3 is 15 amino acids long. The CDR3 nucleotides read TGTGCCAGTAGTTTGGGATGGAGACAGGGAAAGACCCAGTACTAC. The encoded protein is CASSLGWRQGKTQYY.

Here the CDR3 DNA reads TGTGCCAGCAGTCCGGGAGTAGCGGCAAACACCGGGGAGCTGTTTTTT. Protein sequence: CASSPGVAANTGELFF. The chain has TRBV7-9 and TRBJ2-2; maybe TRBD2 (6 bases). CDR3 length: 16 residues. Germline values: CDR1 SEHNR, CDR2 FQNEAQ (reference sequence). V was trimmed by 6 bases and J by 2 bases, leaving 16 bases between them.

Concerning this clonotype itself: One junction end disagrees with the germline gene, perhaps due to a read error. The rearrangement links TRBV6-1 to TRBJ2-2; D may be TRBD2 (5 bases). Germline CDR1 and CDR2: MNHNS and SASEGT. The CDR3 length is 13 residues. CDR3 in amino acids: CAIKSLGPGELLF. The DNA for the CDR3 is TGTGCGATCAAATCTCTCGGCCCCGGGGAGCTGCTTTTT.

J is TRBJ1-2 and V is TRBV6-6; no definite D call. Germline V gene sequence: CDR1 MNHNY, CDR2 SVGAGI (reference sequence). V lost 9 bases and J 6 bases, leaving 14 bases between the germline ends. The CDR3 is 12 amino acids. The chain's CDR3 is CASSMPDDGYTF. CDR3 in DNA: TGTGCCAGTAGTATGCCCGACGATGGCTACACCTTC.